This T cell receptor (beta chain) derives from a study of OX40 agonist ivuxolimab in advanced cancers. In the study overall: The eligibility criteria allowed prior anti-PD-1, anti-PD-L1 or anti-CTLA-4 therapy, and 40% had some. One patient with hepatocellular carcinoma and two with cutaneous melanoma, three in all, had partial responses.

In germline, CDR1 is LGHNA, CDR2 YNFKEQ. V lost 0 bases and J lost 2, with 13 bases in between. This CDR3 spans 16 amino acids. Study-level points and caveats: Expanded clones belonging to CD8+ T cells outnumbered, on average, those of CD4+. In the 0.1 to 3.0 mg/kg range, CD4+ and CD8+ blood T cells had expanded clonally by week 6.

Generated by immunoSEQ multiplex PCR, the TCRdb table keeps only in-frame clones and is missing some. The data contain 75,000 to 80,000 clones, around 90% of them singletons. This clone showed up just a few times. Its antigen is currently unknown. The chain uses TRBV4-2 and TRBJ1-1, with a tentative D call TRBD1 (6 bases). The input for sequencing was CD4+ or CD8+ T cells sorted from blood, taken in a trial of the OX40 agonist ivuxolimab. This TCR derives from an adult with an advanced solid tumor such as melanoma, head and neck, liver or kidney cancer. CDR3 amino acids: CASSQDLAGQNTEAFF. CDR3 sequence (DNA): TGTGCCAGCAGCCAAGATCTTGCGGGACAAAACACTGAAGCTTTCTTT.